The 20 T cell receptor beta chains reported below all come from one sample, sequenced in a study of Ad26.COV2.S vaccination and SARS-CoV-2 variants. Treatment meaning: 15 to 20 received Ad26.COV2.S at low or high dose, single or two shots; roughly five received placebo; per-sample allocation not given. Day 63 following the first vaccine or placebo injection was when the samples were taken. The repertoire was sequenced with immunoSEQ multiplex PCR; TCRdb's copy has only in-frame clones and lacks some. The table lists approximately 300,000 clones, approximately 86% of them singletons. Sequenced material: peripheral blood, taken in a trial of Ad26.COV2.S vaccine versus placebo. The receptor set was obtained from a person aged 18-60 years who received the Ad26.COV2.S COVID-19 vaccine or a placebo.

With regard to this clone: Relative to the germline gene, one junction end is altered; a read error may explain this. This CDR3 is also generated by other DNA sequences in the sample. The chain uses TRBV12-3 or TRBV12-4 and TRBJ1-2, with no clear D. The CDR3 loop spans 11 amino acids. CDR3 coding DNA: TGCGCCAGCAGGCGGACCTATGGCTACACCTTC. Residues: CASRRTYGYTF.

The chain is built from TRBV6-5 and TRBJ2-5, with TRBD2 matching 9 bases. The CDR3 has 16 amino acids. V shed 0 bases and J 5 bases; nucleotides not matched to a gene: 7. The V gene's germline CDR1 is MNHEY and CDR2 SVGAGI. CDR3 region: CASSYSGTSYFETQYF. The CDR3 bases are TGTGCCAGCAGTTACTCAGGGACTAGCTATTTCGAGACCCAGTACTTC.

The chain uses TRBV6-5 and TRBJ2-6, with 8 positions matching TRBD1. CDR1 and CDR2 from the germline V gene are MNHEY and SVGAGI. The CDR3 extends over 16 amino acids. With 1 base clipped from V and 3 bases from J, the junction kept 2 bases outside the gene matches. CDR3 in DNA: TGTGCCAGCAGTTACTTCGACAGGGGTGGGGCCAACGTCCTGACTTTC. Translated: CASSYFDRGGANVLTF.

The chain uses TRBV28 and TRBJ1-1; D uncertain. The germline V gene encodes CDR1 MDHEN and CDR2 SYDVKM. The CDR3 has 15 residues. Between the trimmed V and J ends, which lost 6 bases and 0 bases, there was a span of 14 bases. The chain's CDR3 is CASSRSRIMNTEAFF. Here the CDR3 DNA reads TGTGCCAGCAGCCGTAGCAGAATTATGAACACTGAAGCTTTCTTT.

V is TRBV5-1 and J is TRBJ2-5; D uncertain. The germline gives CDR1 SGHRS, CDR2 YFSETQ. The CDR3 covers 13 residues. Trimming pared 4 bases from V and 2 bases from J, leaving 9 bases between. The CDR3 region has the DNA TGCGCCAGCAGCCGACACAGTCAAGAGACCCAGTACTTC. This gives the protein CASSRHSQETQYF.

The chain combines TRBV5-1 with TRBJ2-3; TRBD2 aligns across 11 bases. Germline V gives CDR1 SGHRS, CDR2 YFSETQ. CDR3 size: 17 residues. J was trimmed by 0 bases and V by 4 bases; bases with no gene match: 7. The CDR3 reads CASSATTSGASTDTQYF. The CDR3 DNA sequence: TGCGCCAGCAGCGCCACGACTAGCGGGGCGAGCACAGATACGCAGTATTTT.

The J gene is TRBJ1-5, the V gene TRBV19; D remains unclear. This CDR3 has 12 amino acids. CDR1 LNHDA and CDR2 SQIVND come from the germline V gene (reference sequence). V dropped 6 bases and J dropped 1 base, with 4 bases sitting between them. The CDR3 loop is CASRESNQPQHF. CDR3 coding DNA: TGTGCCAGTAGGGAAAGCAATCAGCCCCAGCATTTT.

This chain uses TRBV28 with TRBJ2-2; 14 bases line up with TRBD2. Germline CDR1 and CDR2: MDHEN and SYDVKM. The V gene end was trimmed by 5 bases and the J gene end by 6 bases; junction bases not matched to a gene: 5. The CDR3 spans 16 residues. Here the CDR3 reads CASSPPTSGGAGELFF. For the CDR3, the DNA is TGTGCCAGCAGTCCACCGACTAGCGGGGGGGCCGGGGAGCTGTTTTTT.

The chain's CDR3 is CSVAVGRGKADTQYF. In DNA, the CDR3 is TGCAGCGTTGCTGTGGGCAGGGGCAAGGCAGATACGCAGTATTTT. The V and J genes are TRBV29-1 and TRBJ2-3, with D possibly being TRBD1 (6 bases). The CDR3 covers 15 residues. Trimming left V 4 bases short and J 4 bases short, with 18 bases between. CDR1 and CDR2 from the germline V gene are SQVTM and ANQGSEA.

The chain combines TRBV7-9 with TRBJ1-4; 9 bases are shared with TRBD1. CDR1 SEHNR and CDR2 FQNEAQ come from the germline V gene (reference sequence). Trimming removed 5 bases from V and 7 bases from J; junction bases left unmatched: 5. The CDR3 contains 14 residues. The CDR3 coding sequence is TGTGCCAGCAGCACAGGGGGCACGAGTGAAAAACTGTTTTTT. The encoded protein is CASSTGGTSEKLFF.

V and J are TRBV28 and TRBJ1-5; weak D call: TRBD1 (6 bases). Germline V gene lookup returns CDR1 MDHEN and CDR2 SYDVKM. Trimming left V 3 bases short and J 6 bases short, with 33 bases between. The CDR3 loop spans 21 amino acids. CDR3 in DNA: TGTGCCAGCAGTTTGCCCGACCTTTATGGGGTAGGTGAGATCAGGGGTCAGCCCCAGCATTTT. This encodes CASSLPDLYGVGEIRGQPQHF. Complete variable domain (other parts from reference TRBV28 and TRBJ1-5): DVKVTQSSRYLVKRTGEKVFLECVQDMDHENMFWYRQDPGLGLRLIYFSYDVKMKEKGDIPEGYSVSREKKERFSLILESASTNQTSMYLCASSLPDLYGVGEIRGQPQHFGDGTRLSIL.

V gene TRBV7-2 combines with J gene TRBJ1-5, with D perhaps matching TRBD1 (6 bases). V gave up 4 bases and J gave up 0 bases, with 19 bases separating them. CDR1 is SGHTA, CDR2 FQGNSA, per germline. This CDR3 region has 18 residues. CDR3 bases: TGTGCCAGCAGCTCTTGGGTGGGAACAGGGCCTAGCAATCAGCCCCAGCATTTT. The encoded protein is CASSSWVGTGPSNQPQHF.

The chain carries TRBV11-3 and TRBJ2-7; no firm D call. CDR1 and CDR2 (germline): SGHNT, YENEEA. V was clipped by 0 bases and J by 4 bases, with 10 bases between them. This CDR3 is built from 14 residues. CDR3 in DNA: TGTGCCAGCAGCTTAGAAGGCTTCCAGTACGAGCAGTACTTC. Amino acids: CASSLEGFQYEQYF.

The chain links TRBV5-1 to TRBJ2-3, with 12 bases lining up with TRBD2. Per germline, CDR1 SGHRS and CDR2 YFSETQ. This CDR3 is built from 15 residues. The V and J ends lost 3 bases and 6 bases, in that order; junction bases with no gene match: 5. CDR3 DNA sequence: TGCGCCAGCAGCTGGGGACTAGCGGGCGGGGATACGCAGTATTTT. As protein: CASSWGLAGGDTQYF.

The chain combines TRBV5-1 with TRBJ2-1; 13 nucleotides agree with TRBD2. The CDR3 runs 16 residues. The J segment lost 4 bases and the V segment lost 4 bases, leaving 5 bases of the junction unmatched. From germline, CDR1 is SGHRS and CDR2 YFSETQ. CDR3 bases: TGCGCCAGCAGCCAGACTAGCGGGGGGACGTACAATGAGCAGTTCTTC. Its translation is CASSQTSGGTYNEQFF.

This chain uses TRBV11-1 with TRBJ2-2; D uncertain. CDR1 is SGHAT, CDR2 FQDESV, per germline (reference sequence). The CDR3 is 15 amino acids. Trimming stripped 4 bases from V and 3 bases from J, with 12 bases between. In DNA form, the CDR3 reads TGTGCCAGCAGCTCGGGCAGGATTTACACCGGGGAGCTGTTTTTT. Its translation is CASSSGRIYTGELFF.

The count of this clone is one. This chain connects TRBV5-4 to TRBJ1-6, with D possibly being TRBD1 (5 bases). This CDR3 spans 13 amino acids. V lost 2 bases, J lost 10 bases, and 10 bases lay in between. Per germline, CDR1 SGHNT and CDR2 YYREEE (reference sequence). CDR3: CASSLGVNSPLHF. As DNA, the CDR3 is TGTGCCAGCAGCTTAGGGGTTAACTCACCCCTCCACTTT. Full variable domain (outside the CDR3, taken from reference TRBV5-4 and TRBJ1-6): ETGVTQSPTHLIKTRGQQVTLRCSSQSGHNTVSWYQQALGQGPQFIFQYYREEENGRGNFPPRFSGLQFPNYSSELNVNALELDDSALYLCASSLGVNSPLHFGNGTRLTVT.

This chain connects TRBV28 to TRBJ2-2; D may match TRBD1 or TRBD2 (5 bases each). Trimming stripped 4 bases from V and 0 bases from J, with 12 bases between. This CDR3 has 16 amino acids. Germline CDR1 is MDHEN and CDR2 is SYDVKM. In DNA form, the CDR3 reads TGTGCCAGCAGTTCGGGGACGGTGGCGAACACCGGGGAGCTGTTTTTT. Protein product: CASSSGTVANTGELFF.

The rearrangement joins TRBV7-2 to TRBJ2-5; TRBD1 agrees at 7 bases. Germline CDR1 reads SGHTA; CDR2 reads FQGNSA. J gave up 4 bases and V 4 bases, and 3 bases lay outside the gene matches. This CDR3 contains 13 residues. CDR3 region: CASSYRDRETQYF. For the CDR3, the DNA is TGTGCCAGCAGCTACCGGGACAGAGAGACCCAGTACTTC. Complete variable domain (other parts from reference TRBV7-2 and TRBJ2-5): GAGVSQSPSNKVTEKGKDVELRCDPISGHTALYWYRQSLGQGLEFLIYFQGNSAPDKSGLPSDRFSAERTGGSVSTLTIQRTQQEDSAVYLCASSYRDRETQYFGPGTRLLVL.

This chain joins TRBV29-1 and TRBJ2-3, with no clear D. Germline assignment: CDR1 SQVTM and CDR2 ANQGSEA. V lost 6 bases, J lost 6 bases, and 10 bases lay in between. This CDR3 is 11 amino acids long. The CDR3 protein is CSVLFGDTQYF. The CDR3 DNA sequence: TGCAGCGTCCTCTTTGGGGATACGCAGTATTTT.